This T cell receptor (beta chain) came from a study of tumor-infiltrating lymphocytes in primary liver carcinoma. Study overall: Men as well as women, aged 30 to 69 years, made up the patients.

This clonotype was detected ten times or more. From about 19-30 mg of unsorted bulk tissue, DNA and RNA were co-extracted together. Over 85% viable tumor cells were present in every tumor sample. Priming with a constant-region primer yielded TCR beta cDNA from 450 to 600 ng total RNA. What produced the TCR beta libraries was three nested multiplex PCR rounds using slightly modified ARM-PCR. TCRdb re-analysed the multiplex PCR reads in MiXCR, keeping a single row per CDR3 protein. The table records roughly 120,000 distinct CDR3 sequences, 60% to 80% of them present only once. The sequence was collected from an older woman with primary liver carcinoma and hepatitis B virus infection. Sequencing input: liver tumor tissue from sampling region 3. Subset of the sample: tumor region T3, left-lateral pole.

The CDR3, as DNA: TGTGCCAGCAGGCGAGGGGATGGGAAAACAGATACGCAGTATTTT. It specifies CASRRGDGKTDTQYF. The chain couples TRBV11-3 to TRBJ2-3, with D perhaps TRBD1 or TRBD2 (5 bases each). This CDR3 region has 15 residues. The germline V and J ends were trimmed by 6 bases and 3 bases, with 16 bases remaining between them. Germline V gene lookup returns CDR1 SGHNT and CDR2 YENEEA.